These T cell receptor beta chains were read from a single sample in a study of shared clonotypes between healthy human individuals. Profiled with immunoSEQ multiplex PCR; TCRdb holds only in-frame clones, not every one. The sample contains 2 million to 3 million clones, 93% of which appear only once. Sequences were obtained from naive CD4+ T cells from PBMCs. All receptors derive from a man between 18 and 29 years old in good health. Some clones in this sample may be carry-over from other donors' samples. Each CDR3 is given with its conserved first and last residue. The D gene is left open where the match is weak. Rows give clone size only sometimes, using once, few, many, or a class for an expanded clone.

CDR3nt: TGTGCCAGCAGACGACTAGCGGGAGCGGATGAGCAGTTCTTC; CDR3aa: CASRRLAGADEQFF; abundance: .; v_gene: TRBV6-1; j_gene: TRBJ2-1; d_gene: TRBD2
CDR3nt: TGTGCCAGCAGCGTAATGGGACAGCAAGAGACCCAGTACTTC; CDR3aa: CASSVMGQQETQYF; abundance: .; v_gene: TRBV9; j_gene: TRBJ2-5; d_gene: TRBD1
CDR3nt: TGCGCCAGCAGCCTCCCGGGACTGGAGCAGTTCTTC; CDR3aa: CASSLPGLEQFF; abundance: .; v_gene: TRBV5-1; j_gene: TRBJ2-1; d_gene: .
CDR3nt: TGTGCCAGCAGCTTCAGGGTTTGGAATCAGCCCCAGCATTTT; CDR3aa: CASSFRVWNQPQHF; abundance: .; v_gene: TRBV7-9; j_gene: TRBJ1-5; d_gene: .
CDR3nt: TGTGCCAGCAGTTTCGGAACAAGGTACGAGCAGTACTTC; CDR3aa: CASSFGTRYEQYF; abundance: .; v_gene: TRBV28; j_gene: TRBJ2-7; d_gene: .
CDR3nt: TGTGCCACCCGGAGGGACAGCGAGCAGTACTTC; CDR3aa: CATRRDSEQYF; abundance: .; v_gene: TRBV28; j_gene: TRBJ2-7; d_gene: .
CDR3nt: TGTGCCAGCAGCTCCCCGTTGCGAGGAGACAATGAGCAGTTCTTC; CDR3aa: CASSSPLRGDNEQFF; abundance: .; v_gene: TRBV7-6; j_gene: TRBJ2-1; d_gene: .
CDR3nt: TGCAGCGTTGAGGATCGGGGTACTCAAGAGACCCAGTACTTC; CDR3aa: CSVEDRGTQETQYF; abundance: once; v_gene: TRBV29-1; j_gene: TRBJ2-5; d_gene: .
CDR3nt: TGTGCCAGCAGCTTGTACCACCTCCATGAGCAGTTCTTC; CDR3aa: CASSLYHLHEQFF; abundance: .; v_gene: TRBV5-4; j_gene: TRBJ2-1; d_gene: .
CDR3nt: TGTGCCAGCAGTTACTCCGGGACGTCCGGGGAGACCCAGTACTTC; CDR3aa: CASSYSGTSGETQYF; abundance: .; v_gene: TRBV6-5; j_gene: TRBJ2-5; d_gene: .
CDR3nt: TGTGCCAGTATCGATGAGAGCGGCAATCAGCCCCAGCATTTT; CDR3aa: CASIDESGNQPQHF; abundance: once; v_gene: TRBV5-5; j_gene: TRBJ1-5; d_gene: .
CDR3nt: TGTGCCACCGGACTTTGGAGAGGATTT; CDR3aa: CATGLWRGF; abundance: .; v_gene: TRBV15; j_gene: TRBJ1-1; d_gene: .
CDR3nt: TGCGCCAGCAGCCAAGACACCCCCGGGAGGTCGGGCACAGATACGCAGTATTTT; CDR3aa: CASSQDTPGRSGTDTQYF; abundance: once; v_gene: TRBV4-3; j_gene: TRBJ2-3; d_gene: TRBD2
CDR3nt: TGTGCCAGCAGTATCCGGGGGGGAAACACTGAAGCTTTCTTT; CDR3aa: CASSIRGGNTEAFF; abundance: .; v_gene: TRBV27; j_gene: TRBJ1-1; d_gene: .
CDR3nt: TGTGCCAGCAGCCTGCGCCCCCACAGGACTGATACGCAGTATTTT; CDR3aa: CASSLRPHRTDTQYF; abundance: .; v_gene: TRBV6-1; j_gene: TRBJ2-3; d_gene: .
CDR3nt: TGTGCCAGCTCCCCAACGGGATTTAGCTCTGGAAACACCATATATTTT; CDR3aa: CASSPTGFSSGNTIYF; abundance: .; v_gene: TRBV18; j_gene: TRBJ1-3; d_gene: .
CDR3nt: TGTGCCAGCAGCCCAATAGCGGGAGGGCTCACAGATACGCAGTATTTT; CDR3aa: CASSPIAGGLTDTQYF; abundance: .; v_gene: TRBV7-2; j_gene: TRBJ2-3; d_gene: TRBD2
CDR3nt: TGCGCCAGCAGCCGTGGACAGCAAGAGACCCAGTACTTC; CDR3aa: CASSRGQQETQYF; abundance: .; v_gene: TRBV5-1; j_gene: TRBJ2-5; d_gene: .
CDR3nt: TGTGCCAGCAGCTTAGTGGTAACACCGACCTACGAGCAGTACTTC; CDR3aa: CASSLVVTPTYEQYF; abundance: .; v_gene: TRBV11-2; j_gene: TRBJ2-7; d_gene: .
CDR3nt: TGTGCCAGCAGTTCTAGGGTTGGCACTGAAGCTTTCTTT; CDR3aa: CASSSRVGTEAFF; abundance: .; v_gene: TRBV27; j_gene: TRBJ1-1; d_gene: .
CDR3nt: TGTGCCAGCTCACCAAGAGAGCGGGCCAGCTCCTACGAGCAGTACTTC; CDR3aa: CASSPRERASSYEQYF; abundance: .; v_gene: TRBV18; j_gene: TRBJ2-7; d_gene: .
CDR3nt: TGTGCCAGCAGTGAAAAAGGAGGGTTTTTCTACGAGCAGTACTTC; CDR3aa: CASSEKGGFFYEQYF; abundance: .; v_gene: TRBV2; j_gene: TRBJ2-7; d_gene: .
CDR3nt: TGTGCCAGCAGCTCACAACCGGGAGTGAGCACAGATACGCAGTATTTT; CDR3aa: CASSSQPGVSTDTQYF; abundance: .; v_gene: TRBV7-3; j_gene: TRBJ2-3; d_gene: .
CDR3nt: TGTGCCAGCAGCCATCGAAGTCTGGGAAAAGAGACCCAGTACTTC; CDR3aa: CASSHRSLGKETQYF; abundance: .; v_gene: TRBV5-8; j_gene: TRBJ2-5; d_gene: .
CDR3nt: TGTGCCAGCAGCTTAGAGCAGGCCCAGGGGTTTACCATATATTTT; CDR3aa: CASSLEQAQGFTIYF; abundance: .; v_gene: TRBV7-9; j_gene: TRBJ1-3; d_gene: .
CDR3nt: TGTGCCAGCAGTTTAATCCCAGGCGCGGAGACCCAGTACTTC; CDR3aa: CASSLIPGAETQYF; abundance: .; v_gene: TRBV28; j_gene: TRBJ2-5; d_gene: .
CDR3nt: TGCGCCAGCAGCCTCGGGACACATCATAGCAATCAGCCCCAGCATTTT; CDR3aa: CASSLGTHHSNQPQHF; abundance: .; v_gene: TRBV4-3; j_gene: TRBJ1-5; d_gene: .
CDR3nt: TGTGCCAGCAGTGATCAGGCTGGAAACACCATATATTTT; CDR3aa: CASSDQAGNTIYF; abundance: once; v_gene: TRBV2; j_gene: TRBJ1-3; d_gene: .
CDR3nt: TGTGCCAGCTCACCCTCTCGAACTAACTATGGCTACACCTTC; CDR3aa: CASSPSRTNYGYTF; abundance: .; v_gene: TRBV18; j_gene: TRBJ1-2; d_gene: .
CDR3nt: TGCGCCAGCAGCGCAAGAGGGACAGGGGAGGACATTCAGTACTTC; CDR3aa: CASSARGTGEDIQYF; abundance: .; v_gene: TRBV4-1; j_gene: TRBJ2-4; d_gene: TRBD1
CDR3nt: TGTGCCAGCAGCCTACTAAACAATGAGCAGTTCTTC; CDR3aa: CASSLLNNEQFF; abundance: .; v_gene: TRBV7-2; j_gene: TRBJ2-1; d_gene: .
CDR3nt: TGCGCCAGCAGCCCCGGACAGGCCCTGTGGGAGACCCAGTACTTC; CDR3aa: CASSPGQALWETQYF; abundance: .; v_gene: TRBV5-1; j_gene: TRBJ2-5; d_gene: TRBD1
CDR3nt: TGTGCCAGCAGTCTACAGGGGGCCTATCAGCCCCAGCATTTT; CDR3aa: CASSLQGAYQPQHF; abundance: .; v_gene: TRBV6-1; j_gene: TRBJ1-5; d_gene: TRBD1
CDR3nt: TGCGCCAGCGCCGGGACAGGGAACGGCTACGAGCAGTACTTC; CDR3aa: CASAGTGNGYEQYF; abundance: .; v_gene: TRBV5-1; j_gene: TRBJ2-7; d_gene: TRBD1
CDR3nt: TGTGCCAGCAGTTACGAGCGACCGCATCCCTACAATGAGCAGTTCTTC; CDR3aa: CASSYERPHPYNEQFF; abundance: .; v_gene: TRBV6-5; j_gene: TRBJ2-1; d_gene: .
CDR3nt: TGTGCCAGCAGCTTAGACGGCACTACCGCCTACGAGCAGTACTTC; CDR3aa: CASSLDGTTAYEQYF; abundance: .; v_gene: TRBV7-2; j_gene: TRBJ2-7; d_gene: .
CDR3nt: TGTGCCAGCAGTTTCGGGGCGATTAGGGACAGGGGTGCTGAAGCTTTCTTT; CDR3aa: CASSFGAIRDRGAEAFF; abundance: few; v_gene: TRBV28; j_gene: TRBJ1-1; d_gene: TRBD1
CDR3nt: TGTGCCAGCAGCTCCCAGGGGGGCGGGCCCACTGAAGCTTTCTTT; CDR3aa: CASSSQGGGPTEAFF; abundance: .; v_gene: TRBV5-4; j_gene: TRBJ1-1; d_gene: TRBD1
CDR3nt: TGTGCCAGCTCACCACAACAAGAACCGGGGACCGGGGAGCTGTTTTTT; CDR3aa: CASSPQQEPGTGELFF; abundance: .; v_gene: TRBV18; j_gene: TRBJ2-2; d_gene: .
CDR3nt: TGTGCCAGCATGGGTCGAGGGGCGGAAGAGACCCAGTACTTC; CDR3aa: CASMGRGAEETQYF; abundance: .; v_gene: TRBV27; j_gene: TRBJ2-5; d_gene: .
CDR3nt: TGTGCCAGCAGCGTAAGAATGGACAATGAAAAACTGTTTTTT; CDR3aa: CASSVRMDNEKLFF; abundance: .; v_gene: TRBV2; j_gene: TRBJ1-4; d_gene: .
CDR3nt: TGTGCCTGGAGTTATGGGACAGGGCATTTCCAGCCCCAGCATTTT; CDR3aa: CAWSYGTGHFQPQHF; abundance: .; v_gene: TRBV30; j_gene: TRBJ1-5; d_gene: TRBD1
CDR3nt: TGCGCCAGCAGCCTTCAGCCCCTAACTAGCGGGAGAGGAGGAGAGACCCAGTACTTC; CDR3aa: CASSLQPLTSGRGGETQYF; abundance: .; v_gene: TRBV4-3; j_gene: TRBJ2-5; d_gene: TRBD2
CDR3nt: TGCGCCAGCAGCCCCCCGGGACTAGCGGAGACCCAGTACTTC; CDR3aa: CASSPPGLAETQYF; abundance: .; v_gene: TRBV5-1; j_gene: TRBJ2-5; d_gene: TRBD2
CDR3nt: TGTGCCAGCAGTTTAAGGACAGGGTTGAACACCGGGGAGCTGTTTTTT; CDR3aa: CASSLRTGLNTGELFF; abundance: .; v_gene: TRBV28; j_gene: TRBJ2-2; d_gene: TRBD1
CDR3nt: TGTGCCAGCAGTTTATCAAGTTTCGGACCCCGAGAGACCCAGTACTTC; CDR3aa: CASSLSSFGPRETQYF; abundance: once; v_gene: TRBV27; j_gene: TRBJ2-5; d_gene: .
CDR3nt: TGTGCCAGCAATGAGGTCTACTATGGCTACACCTTC; CDR3aa: CASNEVYYGYTF; abundance: .; v_gene: TRBV6-1; j_gene: TRBJ1-2; d_gene: .
CDR3nt: TGTGCCAGCAGTGGGGACAGGGGACACAACACTGAAGCTTTCTTT; CDR3aa: CASSGDRGHNTEAFF; abundance: .; v_gene: TRBV6-1; j_gene: TRBJ1-1; d_gene: TRBD1
CDR3nt: TGCGCCAGCAGCTTGGGTACTAGCGGAAACACCGGGGAGCTGTTTTTT; CDR3aa: CASSLGTSGNTGELFF; abundance: .; v_gene: TRBV5-1; j_gene: TRBJ2-2; d_gene: TRBD2
CDR3nt: TGTGCCTGGAGTGCGTACAGAGGGTTGGGGTCCGAGCAGTACTTC; CDR3aa: CAWSAYRGLGSEQYF; abundance: .; v_gene: TRBV30; j_gene: TRBJ2-7; d_gene: .
CDR3nt: TGCAGCGCGCAACAGGGGTACTCCTACAATGAGCAGTTCTTC; CDR3aa: CSAQQGYSYNEQFF; abundance: .; v_gene: TRBV29-1; j_gene: TRBJ2-1; d_gene: TRBD1
CDR3nt: TGCAGCGTTGATCGGGAGACCCAGTACTTC; CDR3aa: CSVDRETQYF; abundance: .; v_gene: TRBV29-1; j_gene: TRBJ2-5; d_gene: .
CDR3nt: TGTGCCAGCAGCCAGCCTGGACAGGGCTACGAGCAGTACTTC; CDR3aa: CASSQPGQGYEQYF; abundance: .; v_gene: TRBV4-2; j_gene: TRBJ2-7; d_gene: TRBD1
CDR3nt: TGTGCCTGGAGGGACAGGGGTTCCGGGGAGCTGTTTTTT; CDR3aa: CAWRDRGSGELFF; abundance: .; v_gene: TRBV30; j_gene: TRBJ2-2; d_gene: TRBD1
CDR3nt: TGTGCCTGGAGTGCAGGTAATCAGCCCCAGCATTTT; CDR3aa: CAWSAGNQPQHF; abundance: .; v_gene: TRBV30; j_gene: TRBJ1-5; d_gene: .
CDR3nt: TGCAGTGCTAGATGGTGGGAAAAACTGTTTTTT; CDR3aa: CSARWWEKLFF; abundance: .; v_gene: TRBV20-1; j_gene: TRBJ1-4; d_gene: .
CDR3nt: TGCGCCAGCAGCCAGACCCCCGGGGGTAACTATGGCTACACCTTC; CDR3aa: CASSQTPGGNYGYTF; abundance: .; v_gene: TRBV4-1; j_gene: TRBJ1-2; d_gene: .
CDR3nt: TGCGCCAGCAGCCAACTAGCGGGAATCGGGTTTGAGCAGTTCTTC; CDR3aa: CASSQLAGIGFEQFF; abundance: .; v_gene: TRBV4-1; j_gene: TRBJ2-1; d_gene: TRBD2
CDR3nt: TGTGCCAGCAGCGCCAGTGACTGGTACAATGAGCAGTTCTTC; CDR3aa: CASSASDWYNEQFF; abundance: .; v_gene: TRBV9; j_gene: TRBJ2-1; d_gene: .